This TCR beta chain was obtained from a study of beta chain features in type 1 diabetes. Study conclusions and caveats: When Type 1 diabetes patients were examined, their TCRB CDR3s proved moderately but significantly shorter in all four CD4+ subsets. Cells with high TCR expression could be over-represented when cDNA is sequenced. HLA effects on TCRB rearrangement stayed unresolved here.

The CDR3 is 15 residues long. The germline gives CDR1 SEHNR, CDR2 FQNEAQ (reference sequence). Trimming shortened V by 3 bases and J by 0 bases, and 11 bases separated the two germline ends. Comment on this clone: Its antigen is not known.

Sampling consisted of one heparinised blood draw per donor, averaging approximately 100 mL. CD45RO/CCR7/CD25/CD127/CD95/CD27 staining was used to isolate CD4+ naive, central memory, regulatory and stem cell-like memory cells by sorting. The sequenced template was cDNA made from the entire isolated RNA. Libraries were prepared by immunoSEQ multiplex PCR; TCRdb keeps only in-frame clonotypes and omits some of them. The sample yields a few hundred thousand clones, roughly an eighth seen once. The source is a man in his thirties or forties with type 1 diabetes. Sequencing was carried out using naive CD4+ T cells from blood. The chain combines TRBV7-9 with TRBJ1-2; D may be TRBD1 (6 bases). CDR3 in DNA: TGTGCCAGCAGCTTCCAGGGGAACGCTAACTATGGCTACACCTTC. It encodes CASSFQGNANYGYTF.